This T cell receptor beta chain comes out of a study of cytomegalovirus exposure and HLA in healthy donors. The donors comprised healthy bone marrow donors. Use of 60 Vbeta and 13 Jbeta primers characterized the PCR. Clones were read by immunoSEQ multiplex PCR, and TCRdb kept only the in-frame ones, dropping some. In the table there are about 160,000 clones, roughly 70% of which are singletons. The CDR3 covers 15 residues. CDR1 and CDR2 (germline): MRHNA, SNTAGT. Study findings and constraints: Within a later analysis, the majority of CMV-associated TCR beta chains appeared HLA-restricted.

This clone was detected only once. Its cognate antigen is unknown. The clonotype comes from a man between 40 and 49 years old in good health and CMV-seropositive. This rearrangement joins TRBV6-4 to TRBJ2-5; 11 positions match TRBD1. The end of the DNA fits TRBJ2-7 better, so the J call may be wrong. The sequencing sample was made of PBMCs. CDR3 residues: CASSERTGGTGEQYF. The DNA of the CDR3 is TGTGCCAGCAGTGAGCGGACAGGGGGCACGGGCGAGCAGTACTTC.